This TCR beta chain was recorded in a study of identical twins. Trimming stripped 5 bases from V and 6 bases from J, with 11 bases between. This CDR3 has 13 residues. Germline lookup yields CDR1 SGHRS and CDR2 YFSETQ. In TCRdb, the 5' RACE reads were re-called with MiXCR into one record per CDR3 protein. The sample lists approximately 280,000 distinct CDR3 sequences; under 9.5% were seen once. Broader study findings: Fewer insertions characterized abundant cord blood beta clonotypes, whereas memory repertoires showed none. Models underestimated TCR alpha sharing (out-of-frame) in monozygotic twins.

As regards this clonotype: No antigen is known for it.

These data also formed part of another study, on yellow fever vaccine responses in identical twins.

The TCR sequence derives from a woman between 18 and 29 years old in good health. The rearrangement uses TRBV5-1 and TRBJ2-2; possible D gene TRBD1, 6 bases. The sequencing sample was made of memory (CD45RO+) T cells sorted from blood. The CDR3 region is CASRHPGAGELFF. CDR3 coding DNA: TGCGCCAGCAGACATCCAGGGGCCGGGGAGCTGTTTTTT.